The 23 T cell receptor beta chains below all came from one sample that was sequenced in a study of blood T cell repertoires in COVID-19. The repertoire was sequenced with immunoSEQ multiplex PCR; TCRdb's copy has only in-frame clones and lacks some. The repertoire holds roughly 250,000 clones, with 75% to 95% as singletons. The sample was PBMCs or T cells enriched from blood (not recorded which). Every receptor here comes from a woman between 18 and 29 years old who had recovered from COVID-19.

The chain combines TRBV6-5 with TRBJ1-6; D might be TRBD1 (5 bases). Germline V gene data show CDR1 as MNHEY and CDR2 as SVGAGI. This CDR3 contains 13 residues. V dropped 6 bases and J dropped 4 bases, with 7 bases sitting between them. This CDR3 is CASSQGYNSPLHF. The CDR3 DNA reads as TGTGCCAGCAGCCAGGGTTATAATTCACCCCTCCACTTT.

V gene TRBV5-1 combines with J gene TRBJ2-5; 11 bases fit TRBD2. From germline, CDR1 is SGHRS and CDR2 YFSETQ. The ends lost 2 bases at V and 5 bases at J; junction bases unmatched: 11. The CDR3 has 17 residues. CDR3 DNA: TGCGCCAGCAGCTTTTTGGCGACTAGCGGGGTTCGGGAGACCCAGTACTTC. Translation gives CASSFLATSGVRETQYF.

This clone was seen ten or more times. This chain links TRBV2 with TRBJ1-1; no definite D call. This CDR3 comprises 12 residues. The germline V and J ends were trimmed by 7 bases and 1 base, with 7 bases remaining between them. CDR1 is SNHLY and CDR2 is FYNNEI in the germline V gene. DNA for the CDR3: TGTGCCAGCAATCCCCAGAACACTGAAGCTTTCTTT. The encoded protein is CASNPQNTEAFF.

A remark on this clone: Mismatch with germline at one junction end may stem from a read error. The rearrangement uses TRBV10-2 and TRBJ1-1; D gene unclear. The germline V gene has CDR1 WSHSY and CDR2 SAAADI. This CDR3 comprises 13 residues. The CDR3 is CASREYPGTEAFF. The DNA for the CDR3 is TGCGCCAGCAGAGAGTACCCGGGCACTGAAGCTTTCTTT.

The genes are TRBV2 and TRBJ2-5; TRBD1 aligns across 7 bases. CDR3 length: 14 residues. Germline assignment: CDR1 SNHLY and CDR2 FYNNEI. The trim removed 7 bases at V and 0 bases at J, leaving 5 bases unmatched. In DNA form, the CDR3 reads TGTGCCAGCACCCCGGACAGGAACCAAGAGACCCAGTACTTC. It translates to CASTPDRNQETQYF.

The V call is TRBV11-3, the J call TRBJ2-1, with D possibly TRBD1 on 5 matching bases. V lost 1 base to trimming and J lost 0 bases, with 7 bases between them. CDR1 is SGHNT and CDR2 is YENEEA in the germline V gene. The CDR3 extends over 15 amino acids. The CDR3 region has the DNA TGTGCCAGCAGCTTAGTAGGGGCCTCCTACAATGAGCAGTTCTTC. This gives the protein CASSLVGASYNEQFF.

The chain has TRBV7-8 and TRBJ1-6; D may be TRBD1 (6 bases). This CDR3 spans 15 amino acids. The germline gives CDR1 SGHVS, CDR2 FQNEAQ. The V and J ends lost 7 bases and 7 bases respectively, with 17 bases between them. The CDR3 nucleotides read TGTGCCAGCACCCGGACAGTAGGGCTAAATTCACCCCTCCACTTT. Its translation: CASTRTVGLNSPLHF.

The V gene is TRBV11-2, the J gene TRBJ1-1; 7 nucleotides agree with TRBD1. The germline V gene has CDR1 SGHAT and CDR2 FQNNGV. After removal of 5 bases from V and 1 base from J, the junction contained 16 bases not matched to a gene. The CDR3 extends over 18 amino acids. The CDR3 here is CASSPPYPLRDRNTEAFF. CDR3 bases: TGTGCCAGCAGCCCGCCATACCCGCTCCGGGACAGGAACACTGAAGCTTTCTTT.

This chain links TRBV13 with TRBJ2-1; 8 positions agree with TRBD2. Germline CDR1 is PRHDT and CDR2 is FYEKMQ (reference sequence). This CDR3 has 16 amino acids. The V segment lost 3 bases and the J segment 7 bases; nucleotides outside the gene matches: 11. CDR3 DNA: TGTGCCAGCAGCTTCTATCGGGAGGGCCCGTGGAATGAGCAGTTCTTC. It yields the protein CASSFYREGPWNEQFF.

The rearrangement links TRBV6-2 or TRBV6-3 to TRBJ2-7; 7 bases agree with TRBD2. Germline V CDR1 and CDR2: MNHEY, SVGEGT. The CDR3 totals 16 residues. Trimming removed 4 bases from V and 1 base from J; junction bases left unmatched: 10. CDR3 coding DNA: TGTGCCAGCAGTTCCCTGGGAGGGAGAAAGTCCTACGAGCAGTACTTC. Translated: CASSSLGGRKSYEQYF.

CDR3 sequence (DNA): TGTGCCAGCAGCCAAGACGCGGGCTGGGCAGATACGCAGTATTTT. Encoded protein: CASSQDAGWADTQYF. V usage is TRBV4-2 and J usage is TRBJ2-3, with D perhaps TRBD2 (5 bases). V was clipped by 0 bases and J by 4 bases, with 11 bases between them. CDR1 and CDR2 (germline): LGHNA, YNFKEQ. The CDR3 totals 15 residues.

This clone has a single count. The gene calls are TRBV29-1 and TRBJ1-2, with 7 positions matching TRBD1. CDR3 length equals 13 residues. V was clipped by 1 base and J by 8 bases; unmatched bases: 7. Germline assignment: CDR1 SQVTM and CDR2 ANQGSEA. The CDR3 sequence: CSVEVFDREGYTF. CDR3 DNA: TGCAGCGTTGAAGTTTTCGACAGGGAAGGCTACACCTTC.

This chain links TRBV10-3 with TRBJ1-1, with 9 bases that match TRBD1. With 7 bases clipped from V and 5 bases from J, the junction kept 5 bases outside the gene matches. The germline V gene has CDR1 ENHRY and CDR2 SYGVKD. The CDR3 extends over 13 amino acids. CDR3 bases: TGTGCCATCACTGGGACAGGGATGACTGAAGCTTTCTTT. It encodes CAITGTGMTEAFF.

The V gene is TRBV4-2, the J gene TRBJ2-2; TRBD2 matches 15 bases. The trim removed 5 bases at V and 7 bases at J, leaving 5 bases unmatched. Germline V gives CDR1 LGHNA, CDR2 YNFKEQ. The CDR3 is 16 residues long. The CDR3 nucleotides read TGTGCCAGCAGCTCGGGACTAGCGGGGGGCGGCGGGGAGCTGTTTTTT. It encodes CASSSGLAGGGGELFF.

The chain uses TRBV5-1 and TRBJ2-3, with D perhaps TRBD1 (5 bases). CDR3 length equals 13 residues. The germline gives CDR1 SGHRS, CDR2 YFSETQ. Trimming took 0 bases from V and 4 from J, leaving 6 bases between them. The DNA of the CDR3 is TGCGCCAGCAGCTTGGAGGGGTCAGATACGCAGTATTTT. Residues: CASSLEGSDTQYF.

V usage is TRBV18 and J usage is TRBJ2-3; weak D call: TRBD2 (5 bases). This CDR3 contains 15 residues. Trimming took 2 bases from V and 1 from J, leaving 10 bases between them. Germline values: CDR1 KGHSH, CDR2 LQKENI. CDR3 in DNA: TGTGCCAGCTCACCAACGTCCGGGGGCACAGATACGCAGTATTTT. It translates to CASSPTSGGTDTQYF.

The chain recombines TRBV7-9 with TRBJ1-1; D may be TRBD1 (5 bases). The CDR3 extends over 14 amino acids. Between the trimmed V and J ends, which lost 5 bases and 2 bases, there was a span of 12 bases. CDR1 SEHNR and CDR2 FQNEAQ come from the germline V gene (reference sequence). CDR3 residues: CASSLDTLNTEAFF. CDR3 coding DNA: TGTGCCAGCAGCCTGGACACCCTTAACACTGAAGCTTTCTTT.

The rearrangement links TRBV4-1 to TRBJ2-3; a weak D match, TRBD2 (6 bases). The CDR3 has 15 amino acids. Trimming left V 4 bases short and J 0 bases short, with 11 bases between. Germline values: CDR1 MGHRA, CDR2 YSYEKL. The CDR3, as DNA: TGCGCCAGCAGCCGCGGGACTTCTAGCACAGATACGCAGTATTTT. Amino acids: CASSRGTSSTDTQYF.

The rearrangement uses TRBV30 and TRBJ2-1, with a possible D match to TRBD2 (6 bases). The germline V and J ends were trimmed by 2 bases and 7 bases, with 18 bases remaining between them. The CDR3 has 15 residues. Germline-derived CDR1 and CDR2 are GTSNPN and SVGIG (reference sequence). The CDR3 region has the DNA TGTGCCTGGAGTCCCCTTCCGGGAGTAGGGAATGAGCAGTTCTTC. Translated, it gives CAWSPLPGVGNEQFF.

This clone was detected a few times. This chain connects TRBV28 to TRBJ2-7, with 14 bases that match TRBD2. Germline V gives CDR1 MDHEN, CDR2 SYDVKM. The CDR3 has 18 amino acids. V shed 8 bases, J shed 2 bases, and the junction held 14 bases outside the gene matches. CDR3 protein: CASRNGLAGGPNPYEQYF. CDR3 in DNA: TGTGCCAGCCGTAACGGACTAGCGGGAGGTCCTAACCCCTACGAGCAGTACTTC.

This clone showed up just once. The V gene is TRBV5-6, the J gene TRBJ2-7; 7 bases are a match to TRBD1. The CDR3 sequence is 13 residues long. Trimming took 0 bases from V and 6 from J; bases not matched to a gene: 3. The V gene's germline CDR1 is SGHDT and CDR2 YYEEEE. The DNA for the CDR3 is TGTGCCAGCAGCTTGGGGGACAGCCCCGAGCAGTACTTC. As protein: CASSLGDSPEQYF.

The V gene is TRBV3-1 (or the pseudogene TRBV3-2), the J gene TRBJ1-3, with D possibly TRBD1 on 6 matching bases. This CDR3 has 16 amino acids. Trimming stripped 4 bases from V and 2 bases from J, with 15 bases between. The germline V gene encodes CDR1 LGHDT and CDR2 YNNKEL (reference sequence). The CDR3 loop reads CASSPTGQITGNTIYF. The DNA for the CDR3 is TGTGCCAGCAGCCCGACTGGACAGATTACTGGAAACACCATATATTTT.

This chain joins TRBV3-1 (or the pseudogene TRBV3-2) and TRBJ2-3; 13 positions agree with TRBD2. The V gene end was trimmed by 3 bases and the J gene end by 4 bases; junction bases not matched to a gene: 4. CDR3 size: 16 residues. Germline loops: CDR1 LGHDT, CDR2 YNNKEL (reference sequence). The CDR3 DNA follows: TGTGCCAGCAGCCAGGCCGGACTAGCGGGAGCAGATACGCAGTATTTT. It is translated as CASSQAGLAGADTQYF.